Sequencing of this T cell receptor (beta chain) was carried out in a study of T cell changes during pregnancy in multiple sclerosis. Generated by immunoSEQ multiplex PCR, the TCRdb table keeps only in-frame clones and is missing some. The table shows roughly 52,000 clones, with about 90% occurring only once. The TCR sequence derives from a female donor with multiple sclerosis, enrolled in a pregnancy study. The input for sequencing was CD4+ T cells from peripheral blood mononuclear cells, taken in the first trimester of pregnancy.

The CDR3 protein is CASSSTTDTQYF. Written as DNA, the CDR3 is TGTGCCAGCAGCTCGACAACAGATACGCAGTATTTT. V is TRBV5-5 and J is TRBJ2-3; no reliable D call. The CDR3 length is 12 residues. V dropped 3 bases and J dropped 3 bases, with 5 bases sitting between them. Germline V gives CDR1 SGHKS, CDR2 YYEKEE (reference sequence).